Sequencing of this TCR beta chain was carried out in a study of tumor-infiltrating lymphocytes in primary liver carcinoma listed by TCRdb under 2017. As for the study more broadly: Between November 2015 and 2016, a few patients in China with histopathologically diagnosed primary liver carcinoma had surgical resection. Hepatocellular carcinoma (four) or combined HCC and intrahepatic cholangiocarcinoma (one) was present in the five patients, who were three men and two women aged 30 to 69 years. The tumors of the five patients were staged as T1-T3 N0M0, with maximum diameters ranging from roughly 4.2 to 11 cm. Each sample produced roughly 3.5 to 7.13 million productive TCRbeta reads, and read depth showed no significant difference between tissue types. Across five regions of each liver tumor, along with adjacent normal tissue and blood, the study brought together TCRbeta repertoire sequencing, expression microarrays and whole-exome sequencing. A total of 35 specimens from 5 patients underwent TCRbeta repertoire sequencing, comprising 25 tumor regions, 5 adjacent noncancerous liver tissues and 5 peripheral blood samples. High reproducibility was observed for the technical replicate repertoires, with mean shared-clone rates approximately 0.92 and correlation coefficients above 0.95.

Starting from about 500 ng total RNA, TCRbeta-specific cDNA was produced by reverse transcription with a constant-region primer and ProtoScript II reverse transcriptase. Three nested multiplex PCR rounds, following a slightly modified ARM-PCR procedure, were used to build the TCRbeta libraries. Multiplex TRBV1-TRBV30 forward primers and a Cbeta reverse primer were used in the first two PCR rounds, each of which was run for 10 to 11 cycles. A final 25-cycle PCR with Deep VentR polymerase added sample barcodes and Illumina adapters. Before sequencing, amplicons of 200-500 bp were purified from gel using a QIAquick gel extraction kit. An Illumina HiSeq 2500 was used to sequence the TCRbeta amplicons with 250-bp paired-end reads. The study's processing was this. Quality trimming of reads was performed with Trimmomatic v0.33, and paired reads were merged with FLASH v1.2.11 so that full CDR3 sequences could be recovered. V, D and J germline segments were assigned to the rearranged TCRbeta sequences using MiGEC v1.2.1b. Clonotype statistics and Shannon-Wiener diversity indices were computed with VDJtools v1.0.0. Except for diversity analysis, only each sample's 250 most abundant clonotypes were used in subsequent analyses to reduce sampling bias. TCRdb reanalyzed the raw reads on its own, using fastp at Q25 for trimming and MiXCR for clone calling, and kept in-frame beta chains. Every CDR3 protein is listed once, alongside the most common genes and DNA of its rows. For this entry, the V and J calls and clone size follow TCRdb and not the study's own pipeline. This sample lists 180,000 or so distinct CDR3 sequences; around 60% were detected once. Under 75% of the sample rests with the top ten.

V was cut back by 4 bases and J by 4 bases, leaving a gap of 14 bases between them. The CDR3 goes from the cysteine to the phenylalanine over 15 residues. Here the CDR3 DNA is all that survives: 45 bases in frame from base 1. CDR1 is given as MGHRA and CDR2 as YSYEKL, both from the germline V gene. Overall study results and their limits: Because only the TCR beta chain was sequenced and unpaired alpha chains were not captured, true repertoire diversity is likely underestimated. With just four to six patients in the study, the authors point out that the findings should be validated in a larger study. The top 250 clones made up a significantly larger repertoire fraction in tumors than in blood (p = 0.039). Repertoire overlap was found to be higher between tumor regions (mean around 35%) than between tumor-adjacent (roughly 17%) or tumor-blood (around 15%) pairs, consistent with antigen-driven expansion. Since the samples were bulk and unsorted, there was no way to compare CD4+ and CD8+ T cell repertoires.

Blood RNA was extracted from unsorted whole blood using TRIzol reagent, and germline DNA was obtained with the DNeasy Blood & Tissue kit. At the time of sampling, the patients had chronic HBV infection and had not received any treatment. Before surgery, approximately 4 milliliters of peripheral blood were drawn into K2EDTA tubes. Concerning this clonotype itself: The antigen it binds to is not known. One base away there is no much larger clone; base qualities are not given.

This receptor was taken from a man aged 40-55 years with primary liver carcinoma and hepatitis B virus infection. The sample consisted of peripheral blood. Rearrangement joined TRBV4-1 to TRBJ2-1; the D segment cannot be called with confidence. CDR3 loop: CASSLTDLGYNEQFF. The DNA sequence is given as TGCGCCAGCAGCCTAACCGACCTGGGTTACAATGAGCAGTTCTTC.